The 25 T cell receptor beta chains presented below share a single source sample, sequenced in a study of lymphopenia after photon versus proton radiotherapy. Some clones are missing from TCRdb's copy, which holds only in-frame ones; the method was immunoSEQ multiplex PCR. The sample lists around 150,000 clones, 80% to 90% occurring once. Source: peripheral blood, taken from a patient treated with photon-based radiotherapy. These receptors were obtained from a man aged 45 to 65 with gastric cancer.

This clone was detected only a few times. The rearrangement links TRBV28 to TRBJ2-7; 9 bases fit TRBD1. The junction had 6 bases not matched to a gene; V was cut back by 2 bases and J by 4 bases. CDR3 length equals 15 residues. Germline CDR1 and CDR2: MDHEN and SYDVKM. The CDR3 loop reads CASSLQGTGLYEQYF. CDR3 nucleotide sequence: TGTGCCAGCAGTTTACAGGGGACAGGGCTATACGAGCAGTACTTC.

The V call is TRBV7-2, the J call TRBJ2-1; unclear D gene. Looked up from germline, CDR1 is SGHTA and CDR2 is FQGNSA. V was shortened by 6 bases and J by 6 bases, with 12 bases between the two germline ends. This CDR3 contains 13 residues. The CDR3 loop is CASSLQVPNEQFF. The DNA for the CDR3 is TGTGCCAGCAGTTTACAAGTCCCCAATGAGCAGTTCTTC.

The rearrangement joins TRBV7-2 to TRBJ2-7; D not resolved. The V and J ends lost 1 base and 0 bases respectively, with 7 bases between them. CDR3 length equals 14 residues. The germline V gene has CDR1 SGHTA and CDR2 FQGNSA. CDR3 DNA: TGTGCCAGCAGCTTAGAGCCTTTCTCCTACGAGCAGTACTTC. Translation: CASSLEPFSYEQYF.

This chain joins TRBV7-2 and TRBJ2-7; D unresolved. There are 13 residues in the CDR3. Germline assignment: CDR1 SGHTA and CDR2 FQGNSA. The V and J ends lost 5 bases and 2 bases respectively, with 10 bases between them. Here the CDR3 reads CASSNQKPYEQYF. The DNA of the CDR3 is TGTGCCAGCAGCAATCAGAAGCCCTACGAGCAGTACTTC. Together with reference TRBV7-2 and TRBJ2-7, the CDR3 gives the full variable domain: GAGVSQSPSNKVTEKGKDVELRCDPISGHTALYWYRQSLGQGLEFLIYFQGNSAPDKSGLPSDRFSAERTGGSVSTLTIQRTQQEDSAVYLCASSNQKPYEQYFGPGTRLTVT.

The chain links TRBV18 to TRBJ2-2; unclear D gene. Looked up from germline, CDR1 is KGHSH and CDR2 is LQKENI. Trimming removed 2 bases at V and 4 bases at J, with 8 bases between. This CDR3 region has 14 residues. The CDR3 sequence is CASSPAIVTGELFF. CDR3 DNA: TGTGCCAGCTCACCAGCGATAGTCACCGGGGAGCTGTTTTTT.

The rearrangement links TRBV7-8 to TRBJ2-1, with D tentatively TRBD2 (7 bases). The V end lost 5 bases, the J end lost 6 bases, and 20 bases lay between the germline ends. Germline V CDR1 and CDR2: SGHVS, FQNEAQ. The CDR3 extends over 16 amino acids. The CDR3 DNA is TGTGCCAGCAGCCCTTGGGGGGGCGGAGGGGGCAATGAGCAGTTCTTC. This sequence encodes CASSPWGGGGGNEQFF.

The chain recombines TRBV28 with TRBJ1-2; 7 bases are shared with TRBD1. CDR1 and CDR2 (germline): MDHEN, SYDVKM. The CDR3 contains 16 residues. J gave up 3 bases and V 6 bases, and 13 bases lay outside the gene matches. The CDR3 DNA is TGTGCCAGCAGCCGGCTTGAGACAGGGAGGTACTATGGCTACACCTTC. Translated, it gives CASSRLETGRYYGYTF.

The chain couples TRBV4-3 to TRBJ1-4; unclear D gene. Between the trimmed V and J ends, which lost 1 base and 3 bases, there was a span of 18 bases. Germline-derived CDR1 and CDR2 are LGHNA and YSLEER. The CDR3 consists of 18 residues. CDR3 nucleotide sequence: TGCGCCAGCAGCCAAGGTGAACAGACCCTTGCGGCTAATGAAAAACTGTTTTTT. Amino acids: CASSQGEQTLAANEKLFF.

The rearrangement uses TRBV19 and TRBJ2-5; 10 bases match TRBD2. The germline CDR1 and CDR2 sequences are LNHDA and SQIVND (reference sequence). CDR3 size: 15 residues. After removal of 9 bases from V and 4 bases from J, the junction contained 11 bases not matched to a gene. Here the CDR3 DNA reads TGTGCCAGCGAACGGACTAGCGGAGAAAGAGAGACCCAGTACTTC. Its translation is CASERTSGERETQYF.

V is TRBV7-2 and J is TRBJ1-2; D may be TRBD1 (6 bases). The CDR3 runs to 16 residues. Germline CDR1 and CDR2: SGHTA and FQGNSA. Trimming took 4 bases from V and 0 from J, leaving 15 bases between them. CDR3: CASSSGGQTANYGYTF. The CDR3 DNA reads as TGTGCCAGCAGCTCGGGGGGGCAAACTGCTAACTATGGCTACACCTTC. Full variable domain (rest looked up from reference TRBV7-2 and TRBJ1-2): GAGVSQSPSNKVTEKGKDVELRCDPISGHTALYWYRQSLGQGLEFLIYFQGNSAPDKSGLPSDRFSAERTGGSVSTLTIQRTQQEDSAVYLCASSSGGQTANYGYTFGSGTRLTVV.

The V gene is TRBV18, the J gene TRBJ1-1, with D tentatively TRBD1 (5 bases). Germline CDR1 and CDR2: KGHSH and LQKENI. The CDR3 has 18 residues. The V end was cut by 0 bases, the J end by 2 bases, with 19 bases between. DNA for the CDR3: TGTGCCAGCTCACCACCGATAATCCCAGGGCCCCCTAACACTGAAGCTTTCTTT. Translating it yields CASSPPIIPGPPNTEAFF. The full variable domain, completed using reference TRBV18 and TRBJ1-1, is NAGVMQNPRHLVRRRGQEARLRCSPMKGHSHVYWYRQLPEEGLKFMVYLQKENIIDESGMPKERFSAEFPKEGPSILRIQQVVRGDSAAYFCASSPPIIPGPPNTEAFFGQGTRLTVV.

The chain employs TRBV6-6 and TRBJ2-7; D not certain. V lost 0 bases, J lost 5 bases, and 11 bases lay in between. Germline V gene data show CDR1 as MNHNY and CDR2 as SVGAGI (reference sequence). This CDR3 comprises 14 residues. CDR3 loop: CASSYSGPADEQYF. The CDR3 DNA sequence: TGTGCCAGCAGTTACTCAGGCCCGGCGGACGAGCAGTACTTC.

The J gene is TRBJ2-7, the V gene TRBV30, with D possibly TRBD1 on 6 matching bases. CDR1 GTSNPN and CDR2 SVGIG come from the germline V gene (reference sequence). The CDR3 runs 16 residues. V dropped 2 bases and J dropped 7 bases, with 24 bases sitting between them. The CDR3 bases are TGTGCCTGGAGTCCCCCCTCGACAGGAGATATACGTGAGCAGTACTTC. This codes for CAWSPPSTGDIREQYF. Together with reference TRBV30 and TRBJ2-7, the CDR3 gives the full variable domain: SQTIHQWPATLVQPVGSPLSLECTVEGTSNPNLYWYRQAAGRGLQLLFYSVGIGQISSEVPQNLSASRPQDRQFILSSKKLLLSDSGFYLCAWSPPSTGDIREQYFGPGTRLTVT.

This chain uses TRBV25-1 with TRBJ1-1, with 7 positions matching TRBD1. CDR1 and CDR2 from the germline V gene are MGHDK and SYGVNS. This CDR3 region has 14 residues. V trimming: 3 bases; J trimming: 4 bases; junction bases outside the gene matches: 5. The CDR3 DNA reads as TGTGCCAGCAGTGAGGCAGGGGGGAGCACTGAAGCTTTCTTT. Amino acid sequence: CASSEAGGSTEAFF. Full variable domain (remainder filled in from reference TRBV25-1 and TRBJ1-1): EADIYQTPRYLVIGTGKKITLECSQTMGHDKMYWYQQDPGMELHLIHYSYGVNSTEKGDLSSESTVSRIRTEHFPLTLESARPSHTSQYLCASSEAGGSTEAFFGQGTRLTVV.

V usage is TRBV18 and J usage is TRBJ2-3, with a possible D match to TRBD2 (5 bases). The germline gives CDR1 KGHSH, CDR2 LQKENI. With 6 bases removed from V and 2 bases from J, the gap between germline ends came to 24 bases. This CDR3 has 18 amino acids. CDR3 DNA sequence: TGTGCCAGCTCCCTTTCGGGAATATTGAGAGCCCACACAGATACGCAGTATTTT. Translated: CASSLSGILRAHTDTQYF.

This clone showed up just once. The chain combines TRBV5-1 with TRBJ2-1, with TRBD2 as a possible D gene (6 bases). Trimming stripped 2 bases from V and 3 bases from J, with 9 bases between. This CDR3 spans 14 amino acids. Germline-derived CDR1 and CDR2 are SGHRS and YFSETQ. The CDR3 region has the DNA TGCGCCAGCAGCTTAAGCGGGTACTACAATGAGCAGTTCTTC. It yields the protein CASSLSGYYNEQFF.

The V and J genes are TRBV27 and TRBJ1-5; D is perhaps TRBD1 (6 bases). The CDR3 contains 15 residues. The V end was cut by 8 bases, the J end by 1 base, with 15 bases between. From germline, CDR1 is MNHEY and CDR2 SMNVEV (reference sequence). The CDR3 DNA reads as TGTGCCAGCGCCTCAGGTCAGGGGAGCAATCAGCCCCAGCATTTT. Its protein is CASASGQGSNQPQHF.

V is TRBV2 and J is TRBJ1-5; D not certain. Trimming cost V 0 bases and J 3 bases, with 9 bases left between them. Germline-derived CDR1 and CDR2 are SNHLY and FYNNEI. The CDR3 has 15 residues. Written as DNA, the CDR3 is TGTGCCAGCAGTGAAGCAGGGTCTCCCAATCAGCCCCAGCATTTT. Its protein product is CASSEAGSPNQPQHF.

The J gene is TRBJ2-2, the V gene TRBV7-2; 7 bases line up with TRBD1. This CDR3 has 16 amino acids. CDR1 and CDR2 (germline): SGHTA, FQGNSA. V lost 6 bases, J lost 0 bases, and 7 bases stayed unmatched. CDR3 in amino acids: CASRAPGTANTGELFF. CDR3 coding DNA: TGTGCCAGCAGGGCTCCGGGGACAGCGAACACCGGGGAGCTGTTTTTT.

V is TRBV28 and J is TRBJ2-4, with D hard to call. The CDR3 is 15 residues long. In germline, CDR1 is MDHEN, CDR2 SYDVKM. V was shortened by 2 bases and J by 0 bases, with 8 bases between the two germline ends. The CDR3 here is CASSLVTKAKNIQYF. The CDR3 DNA sequence: TGTGCCAGCAGTTTAGTCACGAAAGCCAAAAACATTCAGTACTTC.

Regarding this clone: The junction differs from germline at one of its ends, possibly a read error. V is TRBV6-5 and J is TRBJ1-2; D remains ambiguous. Germline loops: CDR1 MNHEY, CDR2 SVGAGI. The CDR3 runs 10 residues. CDR3 region: CASSYYGYTF. The CDR3 DNA sequence: TGTGCCAGCAGCTACTATGGCTACACCTTC.

The gene calls are TRBV7-2 and TRBJ1-3, with D unresolved. CDR1 SGHTA and CDR2 FQGNSA come from the germline V gene. The CDR3 runs to 15 residues. Trimming removed 4 bases from V and 0 bases from J, with 10 bases in between. This CDR3 is CASSSRRPSGNTIYF. The CDR3 DNA sequence: TGTGCCAGCAGCTCTCGACGGCCCTCTGGAAACACCATATATTTT.

The V call is TRBV10-2, the J call TRBJ2-7; D possibly corresponds to TRBD2 (6 bases). Trimming removed 2 bases at V and 7 bases at J, with 15 bases between. The CDR3 totals 14 residues. Germline CDR1 is WSHSY and CDR2 is SAAADI. CDR3 in DNA: TGCGCCAGCAGTGAGGCGGGGTTCGGGACGGAGCAGTACTTC. As protein: CASSEAGFGTEQYF.

This clone was picked up a small number of times. The V call is TRBV5-4, the J call TRBJ2-7; TRBD2 agrees at 9 bases. Germline lookup yields CDR1 SGHNT and CDR2 YYREEE (reference sequence). This CDR3 comprises 15 residues. J gave up 2 bases and V 4 bases, and 7 bases lay outside the gene matches. The DNA of the CDR3 is TGTGCCAGCAGCCAGAGGACTAGCGTCGCCTACGAGCAGTACTTC. Amino acid sequence: CASSQRTSVAYEQYF.

The rearrangement joins TRBV18 to TRBJ1-1; the D gene is possibly TRBD1 (5 bases). CDR3 length: 16 amino acids. The V end lost 6 bases, the J end lost 1 base, and 18 bases lay between the germline ends. CDR1 and CDR2 (germline): KGHSH, LQKENI. The CDR3 loop is CASSPTHRTTNTEAFF. Here the CDR3 DNA reads TGTGCCAGCTCCCCCACACATCGGACAACGAACACTGAAGCTTTCTTT.